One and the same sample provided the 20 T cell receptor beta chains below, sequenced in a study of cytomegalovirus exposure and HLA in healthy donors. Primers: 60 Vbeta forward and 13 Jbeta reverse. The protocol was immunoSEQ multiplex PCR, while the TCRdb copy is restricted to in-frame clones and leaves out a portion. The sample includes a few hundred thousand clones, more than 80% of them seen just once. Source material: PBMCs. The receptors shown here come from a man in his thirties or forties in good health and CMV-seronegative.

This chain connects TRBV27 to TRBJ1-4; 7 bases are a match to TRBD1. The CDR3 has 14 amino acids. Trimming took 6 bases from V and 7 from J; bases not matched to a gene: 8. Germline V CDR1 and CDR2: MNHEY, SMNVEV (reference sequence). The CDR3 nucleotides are TGTGCCAGCAGCTTAAAGACAGGGTTTGAAAAACTGTTTTTT. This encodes CASSLKTGFEKLFF.

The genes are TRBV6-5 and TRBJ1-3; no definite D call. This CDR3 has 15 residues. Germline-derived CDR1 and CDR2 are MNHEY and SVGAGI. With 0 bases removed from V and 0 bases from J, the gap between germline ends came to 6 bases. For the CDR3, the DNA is TGTGCCAGCAGTTACTCGAGAATCTCTGGAAACACCATATATTTT. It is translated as CASSYSRISGNTIYF.

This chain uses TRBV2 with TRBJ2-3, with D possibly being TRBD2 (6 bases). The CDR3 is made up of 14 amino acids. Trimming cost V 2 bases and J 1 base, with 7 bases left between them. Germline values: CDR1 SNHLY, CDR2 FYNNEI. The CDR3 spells CASSEPGGTDTQYF. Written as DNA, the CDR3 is TGTGCCAGCAGTGAACCGGGGGGCACAGATACGCAGTATTTT.

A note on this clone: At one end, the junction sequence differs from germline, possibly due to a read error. CDR3: CASTLLAGGRLETQYF. For the CDR3, the DNA is TGTGCCAGCACCTTACTAGCGGGGGGGCGCCTGGAGACCCAGTACTTC. The chain is built from TRBV7-8 and TRBJ2-5; 13 nucleotides match TRBD2. Germline V CDR1 and CDR2: SGHVS, FQNEAQ. This CDR3 comprises 16 residues. The full variable domain, with the rest looked up from reference TRBV7-8 and TRBJ2-5, is GAGVSQSPRYKVAKRGQDVALRCDPISGHVSLFWYQQALGQGPEFLTYFQNEAQLDKSGLPSDRFFAERPEGSVSTLKIQRTQQEDSAVYLCASTLLAGGRLETQYFGPGTRLLVL.

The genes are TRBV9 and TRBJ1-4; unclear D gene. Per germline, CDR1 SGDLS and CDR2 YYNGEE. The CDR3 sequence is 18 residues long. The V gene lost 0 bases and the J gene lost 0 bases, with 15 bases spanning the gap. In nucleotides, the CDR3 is TGTGCCAGCAGCGTAGGGAAGGGCGGGGTTGCAACTAATGAAAAACTGTTTTTT. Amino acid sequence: CASSVGKGGVATNEKLFF.

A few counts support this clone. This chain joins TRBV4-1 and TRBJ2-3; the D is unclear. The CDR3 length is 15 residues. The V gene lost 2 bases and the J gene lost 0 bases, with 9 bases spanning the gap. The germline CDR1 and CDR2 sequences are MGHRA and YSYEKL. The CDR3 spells CASSQTLQSTDTQYF. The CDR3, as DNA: TGCGCCAGCAGCCAAACATTGCAAAGCACAGATACGCAGTATTTT.

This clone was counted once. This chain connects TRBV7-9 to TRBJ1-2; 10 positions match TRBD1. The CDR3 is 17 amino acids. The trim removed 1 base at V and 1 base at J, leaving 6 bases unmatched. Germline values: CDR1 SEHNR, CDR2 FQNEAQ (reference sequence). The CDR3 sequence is CASSLVGQGKNNYGYTF. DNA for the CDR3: TGTGCCAGCAGCTTAGTGGGACAGGGGAAAAATAACTATGGCTACACCTTC.

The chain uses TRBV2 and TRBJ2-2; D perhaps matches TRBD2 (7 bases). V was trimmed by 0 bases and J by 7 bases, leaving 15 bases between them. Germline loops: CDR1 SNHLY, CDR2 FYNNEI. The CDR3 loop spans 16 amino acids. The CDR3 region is CASSEAGGGPHGELFF. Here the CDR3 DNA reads TGTGCCAGCAGTGAAGCTGGGGGGGGGCCCCACGGGGAGCTGTTTTTT.

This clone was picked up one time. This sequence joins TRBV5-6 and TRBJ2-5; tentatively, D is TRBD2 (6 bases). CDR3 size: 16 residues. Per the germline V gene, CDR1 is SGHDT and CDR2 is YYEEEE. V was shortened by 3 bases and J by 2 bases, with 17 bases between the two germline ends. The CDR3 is CASSSWATRTQETQYF. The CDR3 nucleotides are TGTGCCAGCAGCTCTTGGGCGACTAGGACACAAGAGACCCAGTACTTC.

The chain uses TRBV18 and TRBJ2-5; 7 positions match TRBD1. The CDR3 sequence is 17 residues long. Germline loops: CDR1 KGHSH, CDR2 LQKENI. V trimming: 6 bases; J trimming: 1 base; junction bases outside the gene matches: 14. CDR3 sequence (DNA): TGTGCCAGCTCCCTAACGGCCGGGACAGAGCTCCAAGAGACCCAGTACTTC. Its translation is CASSLTAGTELQETQYF. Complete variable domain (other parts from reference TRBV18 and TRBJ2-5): NAGVMQNPRHLVRRRGQEARLRCSPMKGHSHVYWYRQLPEEGLKFMVYLQKENIIDESGMPKERFSAEFPKEGPSILRIQQVVRGDSAAYFCASSLTAGTELQETQYFGPGTRLLVL.

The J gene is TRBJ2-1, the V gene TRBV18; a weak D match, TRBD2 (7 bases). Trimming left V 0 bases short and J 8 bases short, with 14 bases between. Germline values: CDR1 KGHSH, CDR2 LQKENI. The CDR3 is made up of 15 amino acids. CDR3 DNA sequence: TGTGCCAGCTCACCACCGGAGGGGGGGGTGCATGAGCAGTTCTTC. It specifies CASSPPEGGVHEQFF.

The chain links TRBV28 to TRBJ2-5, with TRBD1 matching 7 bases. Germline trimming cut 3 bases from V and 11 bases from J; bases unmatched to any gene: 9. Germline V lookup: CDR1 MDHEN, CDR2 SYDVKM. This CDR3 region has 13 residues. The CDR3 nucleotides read TGTGCCAGCAGTTTTTATTCAGGGGGTGAGCAGTACTTC. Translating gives CASSFYSGGEQYF.

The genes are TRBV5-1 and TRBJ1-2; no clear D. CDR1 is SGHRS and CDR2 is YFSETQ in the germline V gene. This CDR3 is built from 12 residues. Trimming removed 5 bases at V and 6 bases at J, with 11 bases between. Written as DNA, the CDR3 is TGCGCCAGCAGTATGGAGGGAGATGGCTACACCTTC. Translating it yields CASSMEGDGYTF.

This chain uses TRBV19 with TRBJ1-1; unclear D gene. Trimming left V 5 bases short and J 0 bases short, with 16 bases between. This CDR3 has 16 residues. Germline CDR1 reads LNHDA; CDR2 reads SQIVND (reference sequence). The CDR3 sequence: CASSYRGSDMNTEAFF. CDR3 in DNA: TGTGCCAGTAGTTATCGGGGATCCGACATGAACACTGAAGCTTTCTTT.

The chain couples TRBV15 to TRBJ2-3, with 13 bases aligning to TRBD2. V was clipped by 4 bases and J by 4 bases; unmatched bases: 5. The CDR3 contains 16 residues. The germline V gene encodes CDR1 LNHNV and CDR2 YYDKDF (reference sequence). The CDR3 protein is CATSTWTSGGPDTQYF. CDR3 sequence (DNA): TGTGCCACCAGCACCTGGACTAGCGGGGGACCAGATACGCAGTATTTT.

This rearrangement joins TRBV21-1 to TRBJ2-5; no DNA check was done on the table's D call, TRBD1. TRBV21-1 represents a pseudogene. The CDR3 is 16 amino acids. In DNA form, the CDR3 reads TGTGCCAGCAGCAAATATGAGGCAGGGGGCGAAGAGACCCAGTACTTC. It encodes CASSKYEAGGEETQYF.

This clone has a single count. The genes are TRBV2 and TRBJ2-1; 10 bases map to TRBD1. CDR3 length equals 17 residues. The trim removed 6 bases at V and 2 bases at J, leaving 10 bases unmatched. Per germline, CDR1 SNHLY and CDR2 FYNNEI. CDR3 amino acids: CASRGPGQGGPYNEQFF. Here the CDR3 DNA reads TGTGCCAGCAGGGGCCCCGGACAGGGGGGACCCTACAATGAGCAGTTCTTC.

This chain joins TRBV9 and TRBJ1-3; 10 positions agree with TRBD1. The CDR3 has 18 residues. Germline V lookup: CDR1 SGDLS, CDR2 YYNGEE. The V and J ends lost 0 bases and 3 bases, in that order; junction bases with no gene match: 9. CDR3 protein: CASSVGRDRGNIGNTIYF. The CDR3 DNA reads TGTGCCAGCAGCGTAGGTAGGGACAGGGGAAACATTGGAAACACCATATATTTT.

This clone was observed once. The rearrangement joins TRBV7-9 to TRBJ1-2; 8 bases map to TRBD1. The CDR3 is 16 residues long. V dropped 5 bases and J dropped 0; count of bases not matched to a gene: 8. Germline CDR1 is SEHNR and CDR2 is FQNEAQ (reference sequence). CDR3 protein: CASSPDRALTNYGYTF. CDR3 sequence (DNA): TGTGCCAGCAGCCCGGACAGGGCGCTTACTAACTATGGCTACACCTTC.

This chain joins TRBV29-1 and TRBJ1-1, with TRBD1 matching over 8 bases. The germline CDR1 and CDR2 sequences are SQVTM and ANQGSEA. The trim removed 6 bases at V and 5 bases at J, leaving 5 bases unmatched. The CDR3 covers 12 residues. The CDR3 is CSVATGVTEAFF. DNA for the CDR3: TGCAGCGTCGCGACAGGGGTGACTGAAGCTTTCTTT.